This TCR beta chain was identified in a study of blood T cell repertoires in COVID-19. On the study more broadly: Whether acute or convalescent, the COVID-19 samples came from the United States, Italy and Spain. The cDNA or gDNA used as material had been derived from T cells, B-cell-depleted T cells, or PBMCs.

The CDR3 has 17 amino acids. Germline V gene sequence: CDR1 SGDLS, CDR2 YYNGEE. V dropped 0 bases and J dropped 1 base, with 16 bases sitting between them. Produced via immunoSEQ multiplex PCR; TCRdb's table is partial and in-frame only. The data contain some 200,000 clones, about 86% of them singletons. The rearrangement links TRBV9 to TRBJ2-5; D is undetermined. Sequencing was performed on peripheral blood. This TCR was sampled from a man aged 30 to 39 with active or convalescent COVID-19. In DNA, the CDR3 is TGTGCCAGCAGCGTAGTCGGTCGCGGTACTGTCCAAGAGACCCAGTACTTC. Its protein product is CASSVVGRGTVQETQYF.